The rows below give T cell receptor beta chains drawn from one sample of a study of T cell responses to AZD1222 COVID-19 vaccine. Data came from immunoSEQ multiplex PCR; TCRdb stores just in-frame clones and leaves some out. This table holds more than 85,000 clones, roughly nine tenths found once. The material was peripheral blood, obtained on day 0 of AZD1222 vaccination. These TCRs come from an adult in good health. Both conserved end residues are part of each CDR3. D genes are given only for firm matches. Clone size appears in some rows only: once, few, many, or a class for an expanded clone.

CDR3 protein: CASSVGVGFGSTDTQYF; CDR3 DNA: TGTGCCAGCAGCGTAGGTGTAGGGTTTGGGAGCACAGATACGCAGTATTTT; V gene: TRBV9; clone size: -; D gene: -; J gene: TRBJ2-3
CDR3 protein: CSASFREGYLSYEQYF; CDR3 DNA: TGCAGTGCTAGTTTTCGAGAGGGCTACCTCTCCTACGAGCAGTACTTC; V gene: TRBV20-1; clone size: -; D gene: -; J gene: TRBJ2-7
CDR3 protein: CASRRTSGGVLQETQYF; CDR3 DNA: TGTGCCAGCAGAAGGACTAGCGGGGGGGTGCTCCAAGAGACCCAGTACTTC; V gene: TRBV11-2; clone size: -; D gene: TRBD2; J gene: TRBJ2-5
CDR3 protein: CASSGTVYGYTF; CDR3 DNA: TGTGCCAGCAGCGGCACGGTCTATGGCTACACCTTC; V gene: TRBV6-5; clone size: -; D gene: -; J gene: TRBJ1-2
CDR3 protein: CASSLGWVHPRYF; CDR3 DNA: TGTGCCAGCAGCTTAGGATGGGTCCACCCTAGGTACTTC; V gene: TRBV7-9; clone size: -; D gene: -; J gene: TRBJ2-7
CDR3 protein: CASSGRLSNNEQFF; CDR3 DNA: TGTGCCAGCAGCGGCCGGCTAAGTAACAATGAGCAGTTCTTC; V gene: TRBV3-1/TRBV3-2; clone size: -; D gene: -; J gene: TRBJ2-1
CDR3 protein: CASSVADGSYNEQFF; CDR3 DNA: TGTGCCAGCAGCGTTGCGGACGGATCTTACAATGAGCAGTTCTTC; V gene: TRBV9; clone size: -; D gene: -; J gene: TRBJ2-1
CDR3 protein: CASSRDRVSGNTIYF; CDR3 DNA: TGTGCCAGCAGCCGGGACAGGGTTTCTGGAAACACCATATATTTT; V gene: TRBV7-9; clone size: few; D gene: TRBD1; J gene: TRBJ1-3
CDR3 protein: CASRSTPNYGYTF; CDR3 DNA: TGTGCCAGCAGGTCAACTCCGAACTATGGCTACACCTTC; V gene: TRBV6-5; clone size: -; D gene: -; J gene: TRBJ1-2
CDR3 protein: CASSIRGYGYTF; CDR3 DNA: TGTGCCAGCAGCATAAGGGGTTATGGCTACACCTTC; V gene: TRBV6-5; clone size: -; D gene: -; J gene: TRBJ1-2
CDR3 protein: CASNDRGRKNTEAFF; CDR3 DNA: TGCGCCAGTAACGACAGGGGGCGGAAGAACACTGAAGCTTTCTTT; V gene: TRBV5-1; clone size: once; D gene: TRBD1; J gene: TRBJ1-1
CDR3 protein: CASSFRARGREKLFF; CDR3 DNA: -; V gene: TRBV27; clone size: -; D gene: -; J gene: TRBJ1-4
CDR3 protein: CASRSRTGPGNTIYF; CDR3 DNA: TGCGCCAGCAGATCCCGTACGGGGCCTGGAAACACCATATATTTT; V gene: TRBV5-1; clone size: -; D gene: -; J gene: TRBJ1-3
CDR3 protein: CAWSFTLRDEQYF; CDR3 DNA: TGTGCCTGGAGTTTCACACTCAGGGACGAGCAGTACTTC; V gene: TRBV30; clone size: once; D gene: -; J gene: TRBJ2-7
CDR3 protein: CASSLDRGTYEQYF; CDR3 DNA: TGCGCCAGCAGCTTGGACAGGGGGACCTACGAGCAGTACTTC; V gene: TRBV5-1; clone size: few; D gene: TRBD1; J gene: TRBJ2-7
CDR3 protein: CSASLGGSGTGELFF; CDR3 DNA: TGCAGTGCTAGTTTGGGGGGCTCTGGCACCGGGGAGCTGTTTTTT; V gene: TRBV20-1; clone size: once; D gene: -; J gene: TRBJ2-2
CDR3 protein: CATSSGVWADTQYF; CDR3 DNA: TGTGCCACCAGTTCGGGGGTTTGGGCAGATACGCAGTATTTT; V gene: TRBV24-1; clone size: -; D gene: -; J gene: TRBJ2-3
CDR3 protein: CASNQKGGIIQYF; CDR3 DNA: TGTGCCAGTAACCAAAAGGGGGGAATCATTCAGTACTTC; V gene: TRBV19; clone size: few; D gene: -; J gene: TRBJ2-4
CDR3 protein: CASTTSGNTIYF; CDR3 DNA: TGTGCCAGCACAACCTCTGGAAACACCATATATTTT; V gene: TRBV3-1/TRBV3-2; clone size: -; D gene: -; J gene: TRBJ1-3
CDR3 protein: CASSNFGTENTEAFF; CDR3 DNA: TGTGCCAGCAGCAATTTTGGGACGGAGAACACTGAAGCTTTCTTT; V gene: TRBV28; clone size: -; D gene: -; J gene: TRBJ1-1
CDR3 protein: CATSREGSSTDTQYF; CDR3 DNA: TGTGCCACCAGCAGAGAAGGGAGTAGCACAGATACGCAGTATTTT; V gene: TRBV15; clone size: -; D gene: -; J gene: TRBJ2-3
CDR3 protein: CASSEGITYEQYF; CDR3 DNA: TGTGCCAGTAGTGAGGGAATAACCTACGAGCAGTACTTC; V gene: TRBV19; clone size: -; D gene: -; J gene: TRBJ2-7
CDR3 protein: CASRDAGNSPLHF; CDR3 DNA: TGTGCCAGCAGGGACGCCGGAAATTCACCCCTCCACTTT; V gene: TRBV3-1/TRBV3-2; clone size: -; D gene: -; J gene: TRBJ1-6
CDR3 protein: CASSQDKGTDHGYTF; CDR3 DNA: TGCGCCAGCAGCCAAGATAAGGGGACCGACCATGGCTACACCTTC; V gene: TRBV4-1; clone size: -; D gene: -; J gene: TRBJ1-2
CDR3 protein: CASSDQGYEQYF; CDR3 DNA: TGTGCCAGCAGCGACCAGGGATACGAGCAGTACTTC; V gene: TRBV5-6; clone size: -; D gene: -; J gene: TRBJ2-7
CDR3 protein: CASSPGAGTRETQYF; CDR3 DNA: TGTGCCAGCAGCCCCGGAGCGGGGACTCGAGAGACCCAGTACTTC; V gene: TRBV5-4; clone size: -; D gene: TRBD2; J gene: TRBJ2-5
CDR3 protein: CASSILGHSVGNEQFF; CDR3 DNA: TGTGCCAGTAGTATTTTGGGACATTCGGTGGGCAATGAGCAGTTCTTC; V gene: TRBV19; clone size: -; D gene: -; J gene: TRBJ2-1
CDR3 protein: CASSQGNTEAFF; CDR3 DNA: TGCGCCAGCAGCCAGGGGAACACTGAAGCTTTCTTT; V gene: TRBV5-1; clone size: -; D gene: -; J gene: TRBJ1-1
CDR3 protein: CASSPYTAGEMNTEAFF; CDR3 DNA: TGTGCCAGCAGCCCCTATACGGCAGGCGAGATGAACACTGAAGCTTTCTTT; V gene: TRBV3-1/TRBV3-2; clone size: -; D gene: -; J gene: TRBJ1-1
CDR3 protein: CASSLRWGANTEAFF; CDR3 DNA: TGTGCCAGCAGCTTGCGATGGGGCGCGAACACTGAAGCTTTCTTT; V gene: TRBV7-6; clone size: once; D gene: -; J gene: TRBJ1-1
CDR3 protein: CASSYDSGGEDNQPQHF; CDR3 DNA: TGTGCCAGCAGTTACGACTCTGGGGGGGAGGACAATCAGCCCCAGCATTTT; V gene: TRBV6-7; clone size: -; D gene: -; J gene: TRBJ1-5
CDR3 protein: CASPKTEGPEQFF; CDR3 DNA: TGTGCCTCCCCTAAGACGGAGGGTCCTGAGCAGTTCTTC; V gene: TRBV30; clone size: -; D gene: -; J gene: TRBJ2-1
CDR3 protein: CASSYSTQLGYTF; CDR3 DNA: TGTGCCAGCAGTTACTCGACACAACTTGGCTACACCTTC; V gene: TRBV6-5; clone size: -; D gene: -; J gene: TRBJ1-2
CDR3 protein: CASSIVSESEQYF; CDR3 DNA: TGTGCCAGTAGTATAGTCAGTGAGAGCGAGCAGTACTTC; V gene: TRBV19; clone size: -; D gene: -; J gene: TRBJ2-7
CDR3 protein: CASSALRGDSGNTIYF; CDR3 DNA: TGTGCCAGCAGCGCCCTTCGCGGGGACTCTGGAAACACCATATATTTT; V gene: TRBV19; clone size: -; D gene: -; J gene: TRBJ1-3
CDR3 protein: CASSIGAGGFEKLFF; CDR3 DNA: TGCGCCAGCAGCATAGGGGCAGGGGGCTTTGAAAAACTGTTTTTT; V gene: TRBV5-1; clone size: -; D gene: TRBD1; J gene: TRBJ1-4
CDR3 protein: CASSPPGRQGYEQYF; CDR3 DNA: TGTGCCAGCTCACCACCGGGTCGGCAGGGTTACGAGCAGTACTTC; V gene: TRBV18; clone size: -; D gene: -; J gene: TRBJ2-7
CDR3 protein: CATSRTVAASGANVLTF; CDR3 DNA: TGTGCCACCAGCAGAACAGTTGCGGCCTCTGGGGCCAACGTCCTGACTTTC; V gene: TRBV15; clone size: -; D gene: -; J gene: TRBJ2-6
CDR3 protein: CASRDFFYGYTF; CDR3 DNA: TGTGCCAGCCGGGACTTTTTCTATGGCTACACCTTC; V gene: TRBV19; clone size: once; D gene: -; J gene: TRBJ1-2
CDR3 protein: CASSLGGVAESSYNEQFF; CDR3 DNA: TGTGCCAGCAGCTTGGGGGGGGTAGCTGAGAGCTCCTACAATGAGCAGTTCTTC; V gene: TRBV5-4; clone size: -; D gene: -; J gene: TRBJ2-1
CDR3 protein: CAWSVNRGGYTF; CDR3 DNA: TGTGCCTGGAGTGTAAACCGGGGAGGCTACACCTTC; V gene: TRBV30; clone size: -; D gene: -; J gene: TRBJ1-2
CDR3 protein: CASSPGQVYEAFF; CDR3 DNA: TGTGCCAGCTCACCCGGACAGGTATATGAAGCTTTCTTT; V gene: TRBV18; clone size: -; D gene: TRBD1; J gene: TRBJ1-1
CDR3 protein: CAWSARTGKVNSPLHF; CDR3 DNA: TGTGCCTGGAGTGCTCGGACTGGGAAGGTGAATTCACCCCTCCACTTT; V gene: TRBV30; clone size: -; D gene: -; J gene: TRBJ1-6
CDR3 protein: CASSKSNNQPQHF; CDR3 DNA: TGTGCCAGCAGTAAGTCCAACAATCAGCCCCAGCATTTT; V gene: TRBV7-9; clone size: -; D gene: -; J gene: TRBJ1-5
CDR3 protein: CASEQGFGGNTIYF; CDR3 DNA: TGTGCCAGTGAACAGGGTTTCGGTGGAAACACCATATATTTT; V gene: TRBV19; clone size: -; D gene: -; J gene: TRBJ1-3
CDR3 protein: CASSVEGNTEAFF; CDR3 DNA: TGTGCCAGCAGCGTAGAGGGGAACACTGAAGCTTTCTTT; V gene: TRBV9; clone size: -; D gene: -; J gene: TRBJ1-1
CDR3 protein: CASSIRTRSLTDTQYF; CDR3 DNA: TGTGCCAGTAGTATCCGGACTCGGTCCCTCACAGATACGCAGTATTTT; V gene: TRBV19; clone size: -; D gene: -; J gene: TRBJ2-3